The 27 T cell receptor beta chains reported below all come from one sample, sequenced in a study of beta chain features in type 1 diabetes (dated by TCRdb to 2016 to 2019). What the authors observed across the whole study: Type 1 diabetes patients showed a moderate but significant shortening of TCRB CDR3 length in all four CD4+ subsets.

No antigen has been identified for these receptors. Libraries were prepared through the immunoSEQ multiplex PCR assay. The entire amount of isolated RNA was reverse transcribed using the High Capacity cDNA Reverse Transcription Kit, so the sequenced TCRB transcripts were expressed ones. TCRdb re-hosts the immuneACCESS table, in-frame sequences only. Its copies lack some clones; in the studies checked, an unresolved V gene accounts for under half of them, and the cause for the rest is not known. Present in this sample are almost 350,000 clones, around 9.3% of which were seen just once. Around 1% of the sample goes to the ten largest clones. The sequenced sample was central memory CD4+ T cells from blood. These receptors were taken from a man aged 25-45 years with type 1 diabetes.

This clone has just a few counts. J is TRBJ1-4 and V is TRBV10-2, with 7 bases identical to TRBD1. This CDR3 has 12 residues. After removal of 8 bases from V and 8 bases from J, the junction contained 5 bases not matched to a gene. Germline loops: CDR1 WSHSY, CDR2 SAAADI. The CDR3 DNA follows: TGCGCCAGCCGGGACAGTGGGGAAAAACTGTTTTTT. It is translated as CASRDSGEKLFF.

The rearrangement joins TRBV7-2 to TRBJ1-5, with no clear D. This CDR3 is built from 15 residues. Germline assignment: CDR1 SGHTA and CDR2 FQGNSA. Trimming removed 2 bases from V and 5 bases from J, with 13 bases in between. CDR3: CASSLSRGTDQPQHF. The CDR3 DNA follows: TGTGCCAGCAGCTTATCACGGGGAACCGATCAGCCCCAGCATTTT.

This clone was recorded a few times. The chain recombines TRBV29-1 with TRBJ2-7; 8 positions match TRBD2. This CDR3 is built from 11 residues. The germline CDR1 and CDR2 sequences are SQVTM and ANQGSEA. V shed 3 bases and J 5 bases; nucleotides not matched to a gene: 0. CDR3 protein: CSVDGGDEQYF. CDR3 nucleotide sequence: TGCAGCGTTGACGGGGGGGACGAGCAGTACTTC.

This clone was counted a few times. The chain combines TRBV6-1 with TRBJ2-5; 10 bases match TRBD2. V lost 5 bases, J lost 4 bases, and 4 bases stayed unmatched. This CDR3 is built from 14 residues. Germline CDR1 is MNHNS and CDR2 is SASEGT. The CDR3: CASSQRGGRETQYF. The DNA of the CDR3 is TGTGCCAGCAGTCAGCGGGGGGGCAGAGAGACCCAGTACTTC.

V is TRBV9 and J is TRBJ2-3; D gene uncertain. The CDR3 contains 13 residues. V was pared by 3 bases and J by 6 bases, with 11 bases between. CDR1 is SGDLS, CDR2 YYNGEE, per germline. The CDR3 loop reads CASSAWASDTQYF. CDR3 in DNA: TGTGCCAGCAGCGCATGGGCGTCCGATACGCAGTATTTT.

This clone has a handful of counts. The rearrangement uses TRBV7-2 and TRBJ2-5, with TRBD2 identical over 11 bases. Germline V gene data show CDR1 as SGHTA and CDR2 as FQGNSA. The ends lost 6 bases at V and 3 bases at J; junction bases unmatched: 0. The CDR3 has 13 residues. CDR3 residues: CASRLAGEETQYF. The CDR3 nucleotides are TGTGCCAGCAGACTAGCGGGGGAAGAGACCCAGTACTTC.

The rearrangement joins TRBV18 to TRBJ2-2, with D tentatively TRBD2 (6 bases). The germline V gene encodes CDR1 KGHSH and CDR2 LQKENI. V dropped 2 bases and J dropped 1 base, with 11 bases sitting between them. The CDR3 consists of 16 residues. In DNA form, the CDR3 reads TGTGCCAGCTCACCAGTCCAGGGAGGGAACACCGGGGAGCTGTTTTTT. It codes for CASSPVQGGNTGELFF.

This clone occurred a few times. This chain connects TRBV4-1 to TRBJ1-2; the D is unclear. The V and J ends lost 1 base and 4 bases respectively, with 7 bases between them. CDR1 is MGHRA and CDR2 is YSYEKL in the germline V gene. The CDR3 contains 13 residues. DNA for the CDR3: TGCGCCAGCAGCCAAGGGGGTAGCTATGGCTACACCTTC. Protein sequence: CASSQGGSYGYTF.

This clone appeared many times. This sequence joins TRBV28 and TRBJ1-4, with 8 bases fitting TRBD1. Germline V CDR1 and CDR2: MDHEN, SYDVKM. The CDR3 covers 13 residues. The junction had 5 bases not matched to a gene; V was cut back by 6 bases and J by 8 bases. The CDR3 spells CASSRGRDEKLFF. The CDR3 DNA follows: TGTGCCAGCAGCAGGGGGCGTGACGAAAAACTGTTTTTT.

This clone has only a few counts. This sequence joins TRBV7-8 and TRBJ2-4, with 9 bases lining up with TRBD2. J lost 1 base, V lost 1 base, and 11 bases had no gene match. The CDR3 has 19 amino acids. Per the germline V gene, CDR1 is SGHVS and CDR2 is FQNEAQ. CDR3 region: CASSLVPSGTARAKNIQYF. CDR3 nucleotide sequence: TGTGCCAGCAGCTTAGTTCCTAGCGGGACGGCCCGGGCCAAAAACATTCAGTACTTC.

This clone was found many times. The chain carries TRBV5-1 and TRBJ1-3, with D hard to call. Germline assignment: CDR1 SGHRS and CDR2 YFSETQ. Trimming took off 4 bases at V and 0 bases at J, with 11 bases between the two ends. The CDR3 has 15 amino acids. The CDR3 is CASSQDGSSGNTIYF. The DNA for the CDR3 is TGCGCCAGCAGCCAAGACGGATCCTCTGGAAACACCATATATTTT.

This clone was picked up a small number of times. V usage is TRBV7-9 and J usage is TRBJ2-7; D may be TRBD1 (5 bases). Trimming removed 1 base from V and 2 bases from J, with 9 bases in between. Germline lookup yields CDR1 SEHNR and CDR2 FQNEAQ (reference sequence). CDR3 length equals 14 residues. The CDR3 DNA is TGTGCCAGCAGCTTAGTACAGGCCACCTACGAGCAGTACTTC. Amino acid sequence: CASSLVQATYEQYF.

This clone has more than one count but fewer than ten. The chain has TRBV25-1 and TRBJ2-3; 9 bases are shared with TRBD2. CDR3 length equals 15 residues. J was trimmed by 3 bases and V by 5 bases; bases with no gene match: 6. From germline, CDR1 is MGHDK and CDR2 SYGVNS. The CDR3, as DNA: TGTGCCAGCAGTATGGCGGGGGGGTATACAGATACGCAGTATTTT. Protein product: CASSMAGGYTDTQYF.

The CDR3 DNA follows: TGCGCCAGCAGCCCAAGATCGAGGGAAGGACACGAGCAGTACTTC. Protein product: CASSPRSREGHEQYF. The rearrangement links TRBV5-1 to TRBJ2-7, with a possible D match to TRBD2 (5 bases). Trimming took 4 bases from V and 5 from J, leaving 19 bases between them. The CDR3 spans 15 residues. Germline-derived CDR1 and CDR2 are SGHRS and YFSETQ.

The chain employs TRBV6-5 and TRBJ1-1; D possibly corresponds to TRBD1 (6 bases). Trimming shortened V by 4 bases and J by 8 bases, and 14 bases separated the two germline ends. Germline loops: CDR1 MNHEY, CDR2 SVGAGI. The CDR3 contains 13 residues. This chain's CDR3 is CASSFYAGQEAFF. CDR3 bases: TGTGCCAGCAGTTTCTACGCGGGACAAGAAGCTTTCTTT.

This clone is a singleton in its sample. In DNA form, the CDR3 reads TGTGCCAGCAGCCGAGGATTAGCGGGAGGCACAGATACGCAGTATTTT. Translated: CASSRGLAGGTDTQYF. The chain joins TRBV7-9 to TRBJ2-3, with 9 nucleotides matching TRBD2. Trimming removed 5 bases from V and 1 base from J; junction bases left unmatched: 7. The CDR3 length is 16 residues. Germline CDR1 reads SEHNR; CDR2 reads FQNEAQ (reference sequence).

This clone occurred a few times. Other nucleotide sequences in the sample specify the same CDR3. The chain combines TRBV2 with TRBJ2-3; D gene uncertain. The CDR3 runs 13 residues. The V and J ends lost 3 bases and 1 base respectively, with 5 bases between them. Germline loops: CDR1 SNHLY, CDR2 FYNNEI. Here the CDR3 DNA reads TGTGCCAGCAGTGAGGCAGGCACAGATACGCAGTATTTT. Translating gives CASSEAGTDTQYF.

This sequence joins TRBV7-9 and TRBJ2-2; the match to TRBD1 covers 11 bases. CDR3 length equals 15 residues. J gave up 5 bases and V 5 bases, and 4 bases lay outside the gene matches. CDR1 is SEHNR and CDR2 is FQNEAQ in the germline V gene (reference sequence). The CDR3 bases are TGTGCCAGCAGCACCGGGACAGGGGGGACCGGGGAGCTGTTTTTT. Protein: CASSTGTGGTGELFF.

The chain combines TRBV6-1 with TRBJ1-2; D is perhaps TRBD1 (5 bases). The V end lost 7 bases, the J end lost 8 bases, and 17 bases lay between the germline ends. The CDR3 is 13 amino acids. Germline CDR1 is MNHNS and CDR2 is SASEGT. This CDR3 reads CASTKRQGLGYTF. CDR3 bases: TGTGCCAGCACCAAGCGGCAGGGTTTGGGCTACACCTTC.

For this clone: This sample includes further DNA sequences coding for the same CDR3. V and J are TRBV29-1 and TRBJ2-5; TRBD2 agrees at 13 bases. Per germline, CDR1 SQVTM and CDR2 ANQGSEA. This CDR3 spans 14 amino acids. J was trimmed by 3 bases and V by 3 bases; bases with no gene match: 1. In DNA, the CDR3 is TGCAGCGTTGAGGGGACTAGCGGGGAAGAGACCCAGTACTTC. It codes for CSVEGTSGEETQYF.

This clone was picked up a small number of times. The chain carries TRBV11-2 and TRBJ1-2, with 9 bases lining up with TRBD1. The CDR3 is 14 residues long. Trimming took 3 bases from V and 4 from J; bases not matched to a gene: 3. Looked up from germline, CDR1 is SGHAT and CDR2 is FQNNGV. CDR3 nucleotide sequence: TGTGCCAGCAGCTTTCAGGACAGGGGCTATGGCTACACCTTC. Translating gives CASSFQDRGYGYTF.

This clone was counted only a few times. The chain has TRBV7-2 and TRBJ1-2, with TRBD1 matching 7 bases. Germline assignment: CDR1 SGHTA and CDR2 FQGNSA. V trimming: 4 bases; J trimming: 5 bases; junction bases outside the gene matches: 4. This CDR3 is 13 amino acids long. The CDR3 reads CASSSDRVYGYTF. The CDR3 nucleotides read TGTGCCAGCAGCTCTGACAGGGTGTATGGCTACACCTTC. Looking up the rest from reference TRBV7-2 and TRBJ1-2 gives the full variable domain: GAGVSQSPSNKVTEKGKDVELRCDPISGHTALYWYRQSLGQGLEFLIYFQGNSAPDKSGLPSDRFSAERTGGSVSTLTIQRTQQEDSAVYLCASSSDRVYGYTFGSGTRLTVV.

There are a few counts of this clone. The rearrangement links TRBV7-4 to TRBJ2-3, with 10 bases fitting TRBD1. J lost 4 bases, V lost 4 bases, and 2 bases had no gene match. Germline V gene sequence: CDR1 SGHVT, CDR2 SQSDAQ. The length of the CDR3 is 14 residues. The CDR3: CASSSGTGADTQYF. The CDR3 DNA reads as TGTGCCAGCAGCTCCGGGACAGGGGCAGATACGCAGTATTTT. Drawing the rest from reference TRBV7-4 and TRBJ2-3, the complete variable domain is GAGVSQSPRYKVAKRGRDVALRCDSISGHVTLYWYRQTLGQGSEVLTYSQSDAQRDKSGRPSGRFSAERPERSVSTLKIQRTEQGDSAVYLCASSSGTGADTQYFGPGTRLTVL.

This clone turned up a few times. The gene calls are TRBV27 and TRBJ1-6, with a tentative D call TRBD1 (6 bases). Germline V gene lookup returns CDR1 MNHEY and CDR2 SMNVEV (reference sequence). Trimming removed 6 bases from V and 8 bases from J, with 14 bases in between. The CDR3 length is 14 residues. CDR3 nucleotide sequence: TGTGCCAGCAGACACAGGGTACTTGATTCACCCCTCCACTTT. It translates to CASRHRVLDSPLHF.

This chain uses TRBV28 with TRBJ2-7; D remains unclear. The CDR3 sequence is 13 residues long. Germline CDR1 MDHEN, CDR2 SYDVKM. V was cut by 1 base and J by 0 bases, with 4 bases left in between. Here the CDR3 DNA reads TGTGCCAGCAGTTTATTATCCTCCTACGAGCAGTACTTC. It specifies CASSLLSSYEQYF.

The chain combines TRBV27 with TRBJ2-2; possibly TRBD2 for D (5 bases). From germline, CDR1 is MNHEY and CDR2 SMNVEV (reference sequence). CDR3 length: 16 residues. Trimming cost V 7 bases and J 0 bases, with 15 bases left between them. The CDR3 sequence: CASTELGRSNTGELFF. The CDR3 nucleotides read TGTGCCAGCACCGAACTAGGCCGTTCGAACACCGGGGAGCTGTTTTTT.

This clone was counted between two and nine times. This chain connects TRBV10-3 to TRBJ2-7; 16 nucleotides agree with TRBD2. CDR1 and CDR2 (germline): ENHRY, SYGVKD. The CDR3 is made up of 14 amino acids. The ends lost 10 bases at V and 2 bases at J; junction bases unmatched: 2. CDR3 in amino acids: CATGTSGGAYEQYF. The CDR3 region has the DNA TGTGCCACCGGGACTAGCGGGGGGGCCTACGAGCAGTACTTC.